The rows below give T cell receptor beta chains drawn from one sample of a study of cytomegalovirus exposure and HLA in healthy donors. Sequenced by immunoSEQ multiplex PCR; TCRdb stores in-frame clones only, minus some. The sample records under 150,000 clones, 87% being singletons. Sequencing was carried out using PBMCs. The receptors shown here come from a woman aged 25 to 39 in good health and CMV-seronegative. Both conserved end residues are part of each CDR3. A D gene is named only where the DNA matches it firmly. The listing skips clone size in some rows; elsewhere it reads once, few, many or a size class.

clone size: -; D gene: TRBD1; J gene: TRBJ1-5; V gene: TRBV28; CDR3 protein: CASSTLGDSPYSNQPQHF; CDR3 DNA: TGTGCCAGCAGTACGCTGGGGGACAGCCCATATAGCAATCAGCCCCAGCATTTT
clone size: -; D gene: TRBD1; J gene: TRBJ1-1; V gene: TRBV28; CDR3 protein: CASSPLQGARSEAFF; CDR3 DNA: TGTGCCAGCAGTCCATTACAGGGGGCGAGGTCTGAAGCTTTCTTT
clone size: -; D gene: TRBD2; J gene: TRBJ2-5; V gene: TRBV19; CDR3 protein: CASSLGTSPETQYF; CDR3 DNA: TGTGCCAGTAGTCTCGGGACTAGCCCAGAGACCCAGTACTTC
clone size: -; D gene: -; J gene: TRBJ2-5; V gene: TRBV29-1; CDR3 protein: CSVAHRLQETQYF; CDR3 DNA: TGCAGCGTTGCTCACCGGTTGCAAGAGACCCAGTACTTC
clone size: -; D gene: -; J gene: TRBJ1-6; V gene: TRBV27; CDR3 protein: CASRPRNRVNSPLHF; CDR3 DNA: TGTGCCAGCAGGCCGAGGAACAGGGTAAATTCACCCCTCCACTTT
clone size: -; D gene: -; J gene: TRBJ1-1; V gene: TRBV2; CDR3 protein: CASMVQGLSNTEAFF; CDR3 DNA: TGTGCCAGCATGGTGCAGGGGCTTTCGAACACTGAAGCTTTCTTT
clone size: -; D gene: -; J gene: TRBJ2-1; V gene: TRBV28; CDR3 protein: CASSLSAYNEQFF; CDR3 DNA: TGTGCCAGCAGTTTGTCAGCGTACAATGAGCAGTTCTTC
clone size: -; D gene: -; J gene: TRBJ1-2; V gene: TRBV30; CDR3 protein: CAWSPLQGLGYGYPF; CDR3 DNA: TGTGCCTGGAGCCCACTCCAGGGGCTGGGCTATGGCTACCCCTTC
clone size: -; D gene: -; J gene: TRBJ2-6; V gene: TRBV7-9; CDR3 protein: CSSSPGSQGAGANVLTF; CDR3 DNA: TGTTCCAGCAGCCCCGGTTCTCAGGGTGCTGGGGCCAACGTCCTGACTTTC
clone size: -; D gene: TRBD2; J gene: TRBJ2-1; V gene: TRBV29-1; CDR3 protein: CSVSPGTSGRGSYNEQFF; CDR3 DNA: TGCAGCGTGAGCCCCGGGACTAGCGGGAGAGGCTCCTACAATGAGCAGTTCTTC
clone size: -; D gene: -; J gene: TRBJ2-2; V gene: TRBV28; CDR3 protein: CASSLYRVDTGELFF; CDR3 DNA: TGTGCCAGCAGTTTATACAGGGTCGACACCGGGGAGCTGTTTTTT
clone size: -; D gene: -; J gene: TRBJ2-7; V gene: TRBV2; CDR3 protein: CASSEISGEQYF; CDR3 DNA: TGTGCCAGCAGTGAGATTTCGGGGGAGCAGTACTTC
clone size: -; D gene: -; J gene: TRBJ2-7; V gene: TRBV29-1; CDR3 protein: CSVGETPYEQYF; CDR3 DNA: TGCAGCGTTGGTGAAACACCCTACGAGCAGTACTTC
clone size: once; D gene: -; J gene: TRBJ2-3; V gene: TRBV7-2; CDR3 protein: CASSLGQGGRTDTQYF; CDR3 DNA: TGTGCCAGCAGCTTAGGGCAGGGGGGACGCACAGATACGCAGTATTTT
clone size: -; D gene: -; J gene: TRBJ1-1; V gene: TRBV5-5; CDR3 protein: CASRSGGPNLNTEAFF; CDR3 DNA: TGTGCCAGCAGGTCCGGGGGACCTAATTTGAACACTGAAGCTTTCTTT
clone size: -; D gene: -; J gene: TRBJ2-1; V gene: TRBV6-5; CDR3 protein: CASSQGSEQFF; CDR3 DNA: TGTGCCAGCAGTCAGGGCAGTGAGCAGTTCTTC
clone size: -; D gene: TRBD2; J gene: TRBJ2-7; V gene: TRBV5-6; CDR3 protein: CASNWGGGHYEQYF; CDR3 DNA: TGTGCCAGCAATTGGGGGGGAGGGCATTACGAGCAGTACTTC
clone size: -; D gene: -; J gene: TRBJ1-1; V gene: TRBV28; CDR3 protein: CASSKWSGFTEAFF; CDR3 DNA: TGTGCCAGCAGCAAATGGTCAGGGTTCACTGAAGCTTTCTTT
clone size: -; D gene: TRBD1; J gene: TRBJ1-3; V gene: TRBV7-6; CDR3 protein: CASSSTGPSSGNTIYF; CDR3 DNA: TGTGCCAGCAGCTCGACAGGGCCTTCCTCTGGAAACACCATATATTTT
clone size: -; D gene: TRBD1; J gene: TRBJ2-5; V gene: TRBV18; CDR3 protein: CASSPLGQGETQYF; CDR3 DNA: TGTGCCAGCTCACCACTGGGACAGGGCGAGACCCAGTACTTC
clone size: -; D gene: -; J gene: TRBJ2-7; V gene: TRBV4-1; CDR3 protein: CASSQDPSRPYEQYF; CDR3 DNA: TGCGCCAGCAGCCAAGATCCCTCCCGTCCCTACGAGCAGTACTTC
clone size: few; D gene: -; J gene: TRBJ2-7; V gene: TRBV7-4; CDR3 protein: CASSLFGSVRGGYEQYF; CDR3 DNA: TGTGCCAGCAGCTTATTCGGTAGTGTCAGGGGTGGATACGAGCAGTACTTC
clone size: -; D gene: -; J gene: TRBJ1-2; V gene: TRBV28; CDR3 protein: CASSSQTPGVNYGYTF; CDR3 DNA: TGTGCCAGCAGTTCGCAGACACCAGGGGTCAACTATGGCTACACCTTC
clone size: few; D gene: -; J gene: TRBJ1-1; V gene: TRBV19; CDR3 protein: CASRTEGMNTEAFF; CDR3 DNA: TGTGCCAGTAGGACCGAGGGTATGAACACTGAAGCTTTCTTT
clone size: -; D gene: -; J gene: TRBJ2-5; V gene: TRBV13; CDR3 protein: CASSSLATQETQYF; CDR3 DNA: TGTGCCAGCAGCTCCCTAGCTACACAAGAGACCCAGTACTTC
clone size: once; D gene: -; J gene: TRBJ1-1; V gene: TRBV29-1; CDR3 protein: CSGGKFLNTEAFF; CDR3 DNA: TGCAGTGGGGGGAAGTTTTTGAACACTGAAGCTTTCTTT
clone size: -; D gene: -; J gene: TRBJ1-4; V gene: TRBV5-6; CDR3 protein: CASSLGTDSTNEKLFF; CDR3 DNA: TGTGCCAGCAGCTTGGGGACAGATTCAACTAATGAAAAACTGTTTTTT
clone size: -; D gene: TRBD2; J gene: TRBJ2-3; V gene: TRBV29-1; CDR3 protein: CSVRLTSGGAADTQYF; CDR3 DNA: TGCAGCGTCCGTCTGACTAGCGGGGGCGCGGCAGATACGCAGTATTTT
clone size: -; D gene: TRBD1; J gene: TRBJ1-2; V gene: TRBV13; CDR3 protein: CASSPGQGRYGYTF; CDR3 DNA: TGTGCCAGCAGCCCGGGACAGGGGCGCTATGGCTACACCTTC
clone size: -; D gene: -; J gene: TRBJ1-1; V gene: TRBV4-3; CDR3 protein: CASSQGVQGRTEAFF; CDR3 DNA: TGCGCCAGCAGCCAAGGGGTCCAGGGTAGGACTGAAGCTTTCTTT
clone size: -; D gene: -; J gene: TRBJ1-1; V gene: TRBV4-1; CDR3 protein: CASSLLTPGSHIMNTEAFF; CDR3 DNA: TGCGCCAGCAGCTTGCTTACGCCGGGATCTCATATCATGAACACTGAAGCTTTCTTT
clone size: once; D gene: TRBD2; J gene: TRBJ2-1; V gene: TRBV11-2; CDR3 protein: CASSLASGGLSYNEQFF; CDR3 DNA: TGTGCCAGCAGCTTGGCTAGCGGGGGCCTATCCTACAATGAGCAGTTCTTC
clone size: -; D gene: TRBD1; J gene: TRBJ1-1; V gene: TRBV19; CDR3 protein: CASSRGTALGNTEAFF; CDR3 DNA: TGTGCCAGTAGTAGAGGGACAGCCCTCGGGAACACTGAAGCTTTCTTT
clone size: once; D gene: -; J gene: TRBJ2-7; V gene: TRBV29-1; CDR3 protein: CSVANTYEQYF; CDR3 DNA: TGCAGCGTTGCCAACACCTACGAGCAGTACTTC
clone size: -; D gene: -; J gene: TRBJ1-2; V gene: TRBV7-2; CDR3 protein: CASSFDSQSYGYTF; CDR3 DNA: TGTGCCAGCAGCTTTGACAGTCAATCCTATGGCTACACCTTC